This T cell receptor beta chain derives from a study of shared clonotypes between healthy human individuals. Overall study context: Ranging from 18 to 49 in age, donors were a couple of women and a few men. General study findings and limits: An expected dependence of interdonor clonotype sharing on sequencing depth was noted.

The CDR3 is 14 amino acids. Germline loops: CDR1 MGHRA, CDR2 YSYEKL. V was shortened by 7 bases and J by 1 base, with 13 bases between the two germline ends. This clone was detected only a few times. Antigen unknown. Terminally differentiated effector memory CD45RA+ cells were excluded from the naive CD8 cells, which were CD45RO-negative and positively selected for CCR7. Several immunoSEQ 96-well plates shared each subset's DNA, each plate a replicate. Clones were sequenced by immunoSEQ multiplex PCR, and TCRdb holds only the in-frame ones, with some missing. The table has around 1.9 million clones, 80% to 95% seen once; the top ten hold about 1.6%.

Sequenced material: naive CD8+ T cells from PBMCs. The receptor was isolated from a man in his late teens or twenties in good health. Some clones in this sample may be carry-over from other donors' samples. The chain has TRBV4-1 and TRBJ1-1; D remains unclear. The CDR3 coding sequence is TGCGCCAGCACCTACACGTGGTCGAACACTGAAGCTTTCTTT. Translated: CASTYTWSNTEAFF.